This T cell receptor (beta chain) emerged from a study of blood T cell repertoires in COVID-19. Germline V gene data show CDR1 as SGHTS and CDR2 as YDEGEE. Trimming shortened V by 4 bases and J by 1 base, and 14 bases separated the two germline ends. CDR3 length equals 15 residues. Data came from immunoSEQ multiplex PCR; TCRdb stores just in-frame clones and leaves some out. The repertoire holds hundreds of thousands of clones, with 80% to 95% as singletons. Sequences were obtained from peripheral blood. The chain recombines TRBV5-8 with TRBJ2-5; a possible D gene is TRBD1 (5 bases). The sequence was collected from a man between 60 and 75 years old with COVID-19, enrolled during active disease. The CDR3 loop is CASSLTGHPQETQYF. The CDR3 nucleotides read TGTGCCAGCAGCCTAACCGGACACCCCCAAGAGACCCAGTACTTC.